This T cell receptor (beta chain) was identified during a study of identical twins. Study-wide results and limits: Twins' excess sharing was less marked for out-of-frame beta sequences. The conclusions drew on cross-sectional statistical analysis instead of tracking the same donors. Out-of-frame sharing of TCR alpha in monozygotic twins was underestimated by models. Shared out-of-frame alpha sequences (those common to twins) showed excess low generation probability.

The CDR3 runs to 15 residues. CDR1 is MNHNS, CDR2 SASEGT, per germline. Germline trimming cut 6 bases from V and 8 bases from J; bases unmatched to any gene: 14. The table lists this clonotype with a few counts. Its specificity is not known. TCRdb itself ran the 5' RACE reads through MiXCR, one entry per CDR3 protein. Among about 1.7 million distinct CDR3 sequences, about 32% were seen once, and the ten largest hold about 0.27%. Sequencing was performed on cord blood. The chain couples TRBV6-1 to TRBJ1-2; 8 nucleotides align to TRBD1. The sequence was obtained from a newborn girl in good health. The CDR3 sequence is CASRAGQGRLDGYTF. CDR3 in DNA: TGTGCCAGCAGAGCCGGACAGGGAAGGCTGGACGGCTACACCTTC.